Following are 3 T cell receptor beta chains from one sample sequenced in a study of early stage breast cancer tumors (dated by TCRdb to the late 2010s). Libraries were made using the immunoSEQ multiplex PCR assay. What TCRdb holds here is the immuneACCESS table cut down to in-frame rearrangements. Part of the clones is not present; checked against another copy, under half of the missing clones reflect an unresolved V gene, and the others are unexplained. The sample table shows some 75,000 clones, and roughly 84% are seen once. Roughly 3% of the sample goes to the ten largest clones. The sequencing input was blood. The receptors were sampled from a person between 55 and 70 years old with breast cancer.

The V and J genes are TRBV6-5 and TRBJ2-5, with D possibly matching TRBD2 (5 bases). Germline CDR1 reads MNHEY; CDR2 reads SVGAGI. V was shortened by 3 bases and J by 3 bases, with 8 bases between the two germline ends. CDR3 length: 13 amino acids. CDR3 loop: CASSYRREETQYF. CDR3 DNA sequence: TGTGCCAGCAGTTATCGGCGGGAAGAGACCCAGTACTTC.

The chain combines TRBV5-1 with TRBJ2-2; 11 positions agree with TRBD2. V trimming: 2 bases; J trimming: 0 bases; junction bases outside the gene matches: 6. The CDR3 is 18 amino acids. Germline CDR1 SGHRS, CDR2 YFSETQ. This CDR3 reads CASSFPLAGGSNTGELFF. CDR3 nucleotides: TGCGCCAGCAGCTTCCCGCTAGCGGGAGGCTCGAACACCGGGGAGCTGTTTTTT.

This chain links TRBV5-1 with TRBJ2-3, with D perhaps TRBD2 (5 bases). Germline CDR1 and CDR2: SGHRS and YFSETQ. This CDR3 contains 13 residues. V lost 3 bases and J 2 bases, leaving 7 bases between the germline ends. CDR3 sequence reads: CASSSDFTDTQYF. Here the CDR3 DNA reads TGCGCCAGCAGCTCGGACTTCACAGATACGCAGTATTTT.